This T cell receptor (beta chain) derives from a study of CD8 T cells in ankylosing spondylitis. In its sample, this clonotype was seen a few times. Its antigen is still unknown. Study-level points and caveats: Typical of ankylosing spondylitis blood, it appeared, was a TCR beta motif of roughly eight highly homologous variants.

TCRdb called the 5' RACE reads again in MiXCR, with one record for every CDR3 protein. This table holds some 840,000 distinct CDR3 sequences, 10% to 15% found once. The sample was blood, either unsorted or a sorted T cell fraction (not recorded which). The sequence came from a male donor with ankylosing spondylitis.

The CDR3 coding sequence is TGTGCCAGCAGTCAAACAGGGGGCGACGGGGAGCTGTTTTTT. Protein product: CASSQTGGDGELFF. The chain has TRBV6-1 and TRBJ2-2; the match to TRBD1 covers 9 bases. The germline gives CDR1 MNHNS, CDR2 SASEGT. Trimming removed 5 bases from V and 7 bases from J; junction bases left unmatched: 5. The CDR3 contains 14 residues.